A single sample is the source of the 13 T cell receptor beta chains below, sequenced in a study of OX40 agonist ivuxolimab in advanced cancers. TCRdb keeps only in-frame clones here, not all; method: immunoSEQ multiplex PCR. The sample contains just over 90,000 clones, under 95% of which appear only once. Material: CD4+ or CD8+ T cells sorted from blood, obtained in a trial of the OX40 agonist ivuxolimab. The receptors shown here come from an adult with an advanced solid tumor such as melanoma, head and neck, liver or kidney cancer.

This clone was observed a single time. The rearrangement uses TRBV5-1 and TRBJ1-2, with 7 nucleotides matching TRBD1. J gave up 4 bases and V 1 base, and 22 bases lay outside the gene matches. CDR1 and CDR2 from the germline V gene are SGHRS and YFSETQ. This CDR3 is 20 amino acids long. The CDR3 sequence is CASSLMVHWDSSGSGYGYTF. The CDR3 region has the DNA TGCGCCAGCAGCTTGATGGTTCATTGGGACAGCTCAGGATCTGGCTATGGCTACACCTTC.

For the CDR3, the DNA is TGTGCCAGCAGTGAAGCAAAGGGGTATGACACTGAAGCTTTCTTT. Translation gives CASSEAKGYDTEAFF. This chain connects TRBV2 to TRBJ1-1; TRBD1 might be the D (5 bases). V was trimmed by 0 bases and J by 3 bases, leaving 11 bases between them. The CDR3 runs to 15 residues. The germline gives CDR1 SNHLY, CDR2 FYNNEI.

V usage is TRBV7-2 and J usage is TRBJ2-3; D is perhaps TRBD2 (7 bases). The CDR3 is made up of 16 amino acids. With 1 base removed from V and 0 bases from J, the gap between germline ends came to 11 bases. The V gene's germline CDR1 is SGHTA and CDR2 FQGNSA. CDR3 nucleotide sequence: TGTGCCAGCAGCTTAGATGGCGGGGGCAGCACAGATACGCAGTATTTT. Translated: CASSLDGGGSTDTQYF.

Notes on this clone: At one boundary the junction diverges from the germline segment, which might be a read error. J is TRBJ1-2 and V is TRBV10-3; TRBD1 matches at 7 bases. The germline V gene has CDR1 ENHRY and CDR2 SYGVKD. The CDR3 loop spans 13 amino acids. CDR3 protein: CAISRDRAYGHTF. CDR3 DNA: TGTGCCATCAGCCGCGACAGGGCTTATGGCCACACCTTC.

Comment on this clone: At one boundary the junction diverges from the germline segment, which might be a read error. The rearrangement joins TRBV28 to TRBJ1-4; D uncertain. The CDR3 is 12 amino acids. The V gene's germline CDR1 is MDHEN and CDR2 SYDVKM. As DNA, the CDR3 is TGTGCCAGCAGGCCCGCCGGCGGGGAGGTGTCTTTT. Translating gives CASRPAGGEVSF.

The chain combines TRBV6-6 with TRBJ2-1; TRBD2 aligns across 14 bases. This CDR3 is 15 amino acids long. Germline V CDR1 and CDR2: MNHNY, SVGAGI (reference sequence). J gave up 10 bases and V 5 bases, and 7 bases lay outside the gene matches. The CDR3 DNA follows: TGTGCCAGCAGTCCCGGGACTAGCGGGGGAGGGGAGCAGTTCTTC. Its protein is CASSPGTSGGGEQFF.

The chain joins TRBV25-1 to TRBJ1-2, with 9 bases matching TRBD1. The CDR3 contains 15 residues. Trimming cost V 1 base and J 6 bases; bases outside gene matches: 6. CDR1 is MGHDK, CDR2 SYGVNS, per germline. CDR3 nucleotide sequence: TGTGCCAGCAGTGAATTCGGACAGGGGTCGAATGGCTACACCTTC. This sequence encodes CASSEFGQGSNGYTF.

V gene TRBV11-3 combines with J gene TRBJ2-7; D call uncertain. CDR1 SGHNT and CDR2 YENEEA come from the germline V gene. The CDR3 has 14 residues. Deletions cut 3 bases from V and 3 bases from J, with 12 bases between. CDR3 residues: CASSFGQDLYEQYF. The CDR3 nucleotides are TGTGCCAGCAGCTTTGGTCAGGACCTCTACGAGCAGTACTTC.

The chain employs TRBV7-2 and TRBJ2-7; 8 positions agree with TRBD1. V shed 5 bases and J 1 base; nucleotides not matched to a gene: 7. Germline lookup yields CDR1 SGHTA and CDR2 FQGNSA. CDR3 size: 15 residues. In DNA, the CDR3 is TGTGCCAGCAGCCAGGGGGCTTCGAGGTCCTACGAGCAGTACTTC. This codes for CASSQGASRSYEQYF.

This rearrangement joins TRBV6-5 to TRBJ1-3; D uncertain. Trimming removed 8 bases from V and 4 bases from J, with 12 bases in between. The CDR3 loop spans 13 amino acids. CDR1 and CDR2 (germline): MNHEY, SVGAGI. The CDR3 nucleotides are TGTGCCAGCTCACCCCGGCCCGGAAACACCATATATTTT. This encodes CASSPRPGNTIYF.

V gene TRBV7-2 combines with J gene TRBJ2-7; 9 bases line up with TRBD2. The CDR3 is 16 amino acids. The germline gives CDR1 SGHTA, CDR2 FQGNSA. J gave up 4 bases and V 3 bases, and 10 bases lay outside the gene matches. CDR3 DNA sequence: TGTGCCAGCAGCTTGCTGACAGCGGGAGGAGGATACGAGCAGTACTTC. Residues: CASSLLTAGGGYEQYF.

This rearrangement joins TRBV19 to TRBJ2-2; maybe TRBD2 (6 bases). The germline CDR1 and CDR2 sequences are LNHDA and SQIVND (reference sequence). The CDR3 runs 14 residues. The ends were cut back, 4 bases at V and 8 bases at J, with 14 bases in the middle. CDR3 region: CASSTTGSGGELFF. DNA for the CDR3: TGTGCCAGTAGTACCACCGGGAGCGGGGGGGAGCTGTTTTTT.

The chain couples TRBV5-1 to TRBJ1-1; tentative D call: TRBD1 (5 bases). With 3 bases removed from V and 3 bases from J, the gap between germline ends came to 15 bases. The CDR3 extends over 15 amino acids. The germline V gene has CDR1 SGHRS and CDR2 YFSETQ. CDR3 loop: CASSSGTGTDTEAFF. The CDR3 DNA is TGCGCCAGCAGCTCCGGGACCGGGACGGACACTGAAGCTTTCTTT.